What follows are 30 T cell receptor beta chains derived from one specimen sequenced in a study of blood T cell repertoires in COVID-19. Here immunoSEQ multiplex PCR was the method, and the copy in TCRdb shows in-frame clones only, minus some. Among a few hundred thousand clones, 89% were seen once, and the ten largest hold under 15%. The sample consisted of peripheral blood. These TCRs come from a woman in her sixties with acute or convalescent COVID-19.

For the CDR3, the DNA is TGCGCCAGCACCCAGTCCTCCTACAATGAGCAGTTCTTC. It codes for CASTQSSYNEQFF. The rearrangement uses TRBV5-1 and TRBJ2-1; no clear D. CDR1 SGHRS and CDR2 YFSETQ come from the germline V gene. Trimming left V 6 bases short and J 0 bases short, with 7 bases between. CDR3 length: 13 residues.

The chain uses TRBV19 and TRBJ1-1, with a tentative D call TRBD1 (6 bases). The CDR3 is 12 residues long. Germline CDR1 LNHDA, CDR2 SQIVND (reference sequence). Trimming took 6 bases from V and 5 from J, leaving 10 bases between them. CDR3 coding DNA: TGTGCCAGTAGCCATCAGGGGACTGAAGCTTTCTTT. Its translation: CASSHQGTEAFF.

This clone came up once. The chain couples TRBV13 to TRBJ2-7; D ambiguous. V was pared by 5 bases and J by 1 base, with 15 bases between. The CDR3 is made up of 15 amino acids. Per the germline V gene, CDR1 is PRHDT and CDR2 is FYEKMQ (reference sequence). CDR3 sequence (DNA): TGTGCCAGCAGCCGATTGACTCCCCCATCCTACGAGCAGTACTTC. The encoded protein is CASSRLTPPSYEQYF.

The chain employs TRBV10-3 and TRBJ2-7; D call uncertain. V lost 0 bases, J lost 2 bases, and 8 bases lay in between. The CDR3 totals 14 residues. Looked up from germline, CDR1 is ENHRY and CDR2 is SYGVKD. The CDR3 sequence: CAISESRFPYEQYF. CDR3 bases: TGTGCCATCAGTGAGTCGCGCTTTCCCTACGAGCAGTACTTC.

The gene calls are TRBV6-6 and TRBJ1-2; TRBD1 matches 10 bases. CDR1 is MNHNY, CDR2 SVGAGI, per germline (reference sequence). The ends lost 7 bases at V and 3 bases at J; junction bases unmatched: 8. The CDR3 is 15 residues long. DNA of the CDR3: TGTGCCAGCACTAGGACAGGGGGTGACTACTATGGCTACACCTTC. Its translation is CASTRTGGDYYGYTF.

The rearrangement joins TRBV6-6 to TRBJ1-1; TRBD1 matches 8 bases. The length of the CDR3 is 14 residues. Trimming removed 2 bases from V and 5 bases from J; junction bases left unmatched: 4. Germline V CDR1 and CDR2: MNHNY, SVGAGI (reference sequence). The CDR3 coding sequence is TGTGCCAGCAGTTACGACAGGGGTAGGACTGAAGCTTTCTTT. As protein: CASSYDRGRTEAFF.

The V and J genes are TRBV28 and TRBJ1-3, with 7 bases fitting TRBD1. Germline V gene data show CDR1 as MDHEN and CDR2 as SYDVKM. The CDR3 totals 14 residues. CDR3 region: CAYRGINSGNTIYF. The CDR3 DNA reads as TGTGCGTACAGGGGAATTAACTCTGGAAACACCATATATTTT.

The chain joins TRBV6-6 to TRBJ1-2, with TRBD1 identical over 7 bases. This CDR3 comprises 13 residues. The V and J ends lost 6 bases and 4 bases, in that order; junction bases with no gene match: 5. Germline CDR1 MNHNY, CDR2 SVGAGI (reference sequence). For the CDR3, the DNA is TGTGCCAGCAGGGACAGGACCATCTATGGCTACACCTTC. This sequence encodes CASRDRTIYGYTF.

This clone was recorded only once. The chain has TRBV4-1 and TRBJ2-2, with TRBD1 identical over 10 bases. J lost 0 bases, V lost 4 bases, and 8 bases had no gene match. This CDR3 is 18 amino acids long. CDR1 MGHRA and CDR2 YSYEKL come from the germline V gene. The CDR3 bases are TGCGCCAGCAGCCCCCGGGACAGGGGCCTCACGAACACCGGGGAGCTGTTTTTT. Its translation: CASSPRDRGLTNTGELFF.

Here the CDR3 DNA reads TGTGCCAGCAGCACCTACACGGAGTCGGAGACCCAGTACTTC. Its protein product is CASSTYTESETQYF. This chain uses TRBV11-2 with TRBJ2-5, with D hard to call. Between the trimmed V and J ends, which lost 5 bases and 5 bases, there was a span of 15 bases. Per germline, CDR1 SGHAT and CDR2 FQNNGV. The CDR3 consists of 14 residues.

V and J are TRBV9 and TRBJ1-2, with D hard to call. The CDR3 loop spans 17 amino acids. Trimming shortened V by 0 bases and J by 6 bases, and 21 bases separated the two germline ends. Germline CDR1 is SGDLS and CDR2 is YYNGEE. CDR3 in DNA: TGTGCCAGCAGCGTAGGTAGGGTCCCATCGGGAGCCGATGGCTACACCTTC. Translating it yields CASSVGRVPSGADGYTF.

This chain links TRBV7-7 with TRBJ2-1; D may be TRBD2 (6 bases). V gave up 1 base and J gave up 6 bases, with 13 bases separating them. Germline loops: CDR1 SSHAT, CDR2 FNYEAQ (reference sequence). The CDR3 consists of 15 residues. CDR3 loop: CASSLGQGGFNEQFF. CDR3 nucleotide sequence: TGTGCCAGCAGCTTAGGGCAGGGAGGTTTCAATGAGCAGTTCTTC.

This chain links TRBV11-1 with TRBJ1-4; no clear D. CDR3 length: 13 residues. Trimming stripped 5 bases from V and 8 bases from J, with 12 bases between. Per germline, CDR1 SGHAT and CDR2 FQDESV (reference sequence). The CDR3 coding sequence is TGTGCCAGCAGCCTCTCCGGCAGGGAAAAACTGTTTTTT. The encoded protein is CASSLSGREKLFF.

This clone was seen a single time. CDR3 in DNA: TGCAGTGCTGTGCAAAAGGGGGGCTACACCTTC. Translated: CSAVQKGGYTF. V and J are TRBV20-1 and TRBJ1-2; TRBD1 is a possible D gene (5 bases). V was shortened by 5 bases and J by 8 bases, with 12 bases between the two germline ends. CDR1 and CDR2 from the germline V gene are DFQATT and SNEGSKA (reference sequence). The CDR3 extends over 11 amino acids.

The rearrangement links TRBV7-9 to TRBJ1-1; D gene ambiguous. The CDR3 spans 15 residues. Trimming left V 1 base short and J 1 base short, with 10 bases between. Per germline, CDR1 SEHNR and CDR2 FQNEAQ (reference sequence). The CDR3 nucleotides are TGTGCCAGCAGCTTAGGTGCCAGACAGAACACTGAAGCTTTCTTT. This codes for CASSLGARQNTEAFF.

This chain joins TRBV6-2 or TRBV6-3 and TRBJ1-1; TRBD1 matches at 12 bases. Unmatched junction bases numbered 6, after V lost 6 bases and J lost 1 base. The CDR3 consists of 16 residues. Germline-derived CDR1 and CDR2 are MNHEY and SVGEGT. The CDR3 loop is CASSSGTGGRNTEAFF. CDR3 DNA sequence: TGTGCCAGCAGCTCCGGGACAGGGGGCCGGAACACTGAAGCTTTCTTT.

The rearrangement joins TRBV24-1 to TRBJ1-5; TRBD1 matches 7 bases. Trimming took 3 bases from V and 5 from J; bases not matched to a gene: 6. The CDR3 runs 15 residues. In germline, CDR1 is KGHDR, CDR2 SFDVKD. This chain's CDR3 is CATSDPQGEDQPQHF. The CDR3 DNA is TGTGCCACCAGTGATCCCCAGGGGGAGGATCAGCCCCAGCATTTT.

With respect to this clone: Other DNA sequences in this sample translate to the same CDR3. The chain couples TRBV9 to TRBJ2-7; D gene ambiguous. This CDR3 has 14 amino acids. Germline V CDR1 and CDR2: SGDLS, YYNGEE. Trimming pared 0 bases from V and 4 bases from J, leaving 11 bases between. CDR3 DNA sequence: TGTGCCAGCAGCGTAGGTACAGAACCATACGAGCAGTACTTC. Residues: CASSVGTEPYEQYF.

The chain recombines TRBV5-1 with TRBJ1-2, with 7 bases aligning to TRBD1. The germline CDR1 and CDR2 sequences are SGHRS and YFSETQ. This CDR3 contains 14 residues. Unmatched junction bases numbered 5, after V lost 3 bases and J lost 3 bases. CDR3 sequence (DNA): TGCGCCAGCAGCTCACGGACAGGTTACTATGGCTACACCTTC. The encoded protein is CASSSRTGYYGYTF.

V usage is TRBV5-4 and J usage is TRBJ2-7; 9 positions agree with TRBD1. Germline trimming cut 0 bases from V and 3 bases from J; bases unmatched to any gene: 1. CDR3 length: 14 residues. The germline V gene has CDR1 SGHNT and CDR2 YYREEE (reference sequence). The CDR3 region is CASSLGDRVYEQYF. Here the CDR3 DNA reads TGTGCCAGCAGCTTGGGGGACAGGGTCTACGAGCAGTACTTC. Supplemented by reference TRBV5-4 and TRBJ2-7, the full variable domain reads ETGVTQSPTHLIKTRGQQVTLRCSSQSGHNTVSWYQQALGQGPQFIFQYYREEENGRGNFPPRFSGLQFPNYSSELNVNALELDDSALYLCASSLGDRVYEQYFGPGTRLTVT.

The chain couples TRBV19 to TRBJ2-5; D unresolved. The CDR3 totals 14 residues. V was cut by 0 bases and J by 8 bases, with 13 bases left in between. The V gene's germline CDR1 is LNHDA and CDR2 SQIVND (reference sequence). The CDR3 loop reads CASSIDGDLGTQYF. In DNA, the CDR3 is TGTGCCAGTAGTATAGATGGAGACCTAGGTACCCAGTACTTC.

This clone appeared a single time. The V gene is TRBV15, the J gene TRBJ2-7; 11 nucleotides align to TRBD2. With V trimmed by 3 bases and J by 2 bases, 3 bases remained unmatched. Germline CDR1 and CDR2: LNHNV and YYDKDF (reference sequence). The CDR3 sequence is 15 residues long. CDR3 DNA: TGTGCCACCAGCAGGGAGACTAGCGGGACCTACGAGCAGTACTTC. It translates to CATSRETSGTYEQYF.

The chain recombines TRBV7-2 with TRBJ2-2; the D gene is possibly TRBD1 (6 bases). Deletions cut 7 bases from V and 0 bases from J, with 12 bases between. Looked up from germline, CDR1 is SGHTA and CDR2 is FQGNSA. The CDR3 has 15 amino acids. CDR3 bases: TGTGCCAGCATCACAGGGCCAACGAACACCGGGGAGCTGTTTTTT. Translated, it gives CASITGPTNTGELFF.

The chain links TRBV5-1 to TRBJ2-1; 8 nucleotides match TRBD2. Per the germline V gene, CDR1 is SGHRS and CDR2 is YFSETQ. This CDR3 is 15 amino acids long. The V and J ends lost 0 bases and 7 bases, in that order; junction bases with no gene match: 6. The CDR3 nucleotides read TGCGCCAGCAGCTTGGCCGGGACTAGAGTAAATGAGCAGTTCTTC. As protein: CASSLAGTRVNEQFF.

Only one count was recorded for this clone. V gene TRBV6-5 combines with J gene TRBJ2-7; TRBD2 matches at 12 bases. CDR3 size: 15 residues. The germline V gene has CDR1 MNHEY and CDR2 SVGAGI. Unmatched junction bases numbered 5, after V lost 6 bases and J lost 2 bases. This CDR3 reads CASRIGLAGTYEQYF. The CDR3 nucleotides are TGTGCCAGCAGGATTGGACTAGCGGGAACCTACGAGCAGTACTTC.

The gene calls are TRBV10-3 and TRBJ2-2; 7 bases fit TRBD2. Germline CDR1 and CDR2: ENHRY and SYGVKD. V trimming: 8 bases; J trimming: 3 bases; junction bases outside the gene matches: 6. The CDR3 has 14 residues. The CDR3 DNA follows: TGTGCCATCTCCCCGGGAGGAGACACCGGGGAGCTGTTTTTT. As protein: CAISPGGDTGELFF.

V and J are TRBV10-1 and TRBJ1-1; D may be TRBD1 (6 bases). The CDR3 covers 14 residues. Per the germline V gene, CDR1 is WNHNN and CDR2 is SYGVQD (reference sequence). Trimming removed 5 bases at V and 4 bases at J, with 14 bases between. The CDR3: CASSRRTGCTEAFF. Written as DNA, the CDR3 is TGCGCCAGCAGTAGACGAACAGGGTGCACTGAAGCTTTCTTT.

This clone was counted a single time. The V gene is TRBV24-1, the J gene TRBJ2-2, with D uncertain. CDR1 is KGHDR and CDR2 is SFDVKD in the germline V gene. The CDR3 has 14 amino acids. The germline V and J ends were trimmed by 5 bases and 5 bases, with 11 bases remaining between them. CDR3 coding DNA: TGTGCCACCAGTGCCGTGAGCAAAACCGGGGAGCTGTTTTTT. Protein: CATSAVSKTGELFF.

The gene calls are TRBV19 and TRBJ2-1; D possibly corresponds to TRBD2 (5 bases). CDR1 is LNHDA and CDR2 is SQIVND in the germline V gene (reference sequence). V lost 3 bases and J 1 base, leaving 10 bases between the germline ends. CDR3 length equals 15 residues. The DNA of the CDR3 is TGTGCCAGTAGTATCGCGGGTCCTTCCTACAATGAGCAGTTCTTC. It codes for CASSIAGPSYNEQFF.

This sequence joins TRBV5-1 and TRBJ2-5, with 10 bases aligning to TRBD2. The CDR3 runs 15 residues. Germline-derived CDR1 and CDR2 are SGHRS and YFSETQ. The J segment lost 1 base and the V segment lost 4 bases, leaving 4 bases of the junction unmatched. DNA of the CDR3: TGCGCCAGCAGCCAAGGACTAGCGGTCCAAGAGACCCAGTACTTC. Its protein is CASSQGLAVQETQYF.